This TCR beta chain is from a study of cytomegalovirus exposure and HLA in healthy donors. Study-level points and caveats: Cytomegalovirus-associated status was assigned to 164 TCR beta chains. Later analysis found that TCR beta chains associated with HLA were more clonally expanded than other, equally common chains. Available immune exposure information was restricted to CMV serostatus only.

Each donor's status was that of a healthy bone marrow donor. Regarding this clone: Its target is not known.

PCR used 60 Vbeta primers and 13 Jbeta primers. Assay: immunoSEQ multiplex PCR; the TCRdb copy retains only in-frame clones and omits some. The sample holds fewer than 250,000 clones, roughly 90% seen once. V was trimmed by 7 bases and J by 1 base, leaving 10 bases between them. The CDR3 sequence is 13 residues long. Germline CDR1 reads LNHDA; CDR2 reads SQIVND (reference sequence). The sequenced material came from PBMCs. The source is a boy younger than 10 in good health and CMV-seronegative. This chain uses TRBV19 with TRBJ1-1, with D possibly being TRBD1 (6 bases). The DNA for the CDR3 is TGTGCCAGTACCCTGACAGGGAACACTGAAGCTTTCTTT. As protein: CASTLTGNTEAFF.